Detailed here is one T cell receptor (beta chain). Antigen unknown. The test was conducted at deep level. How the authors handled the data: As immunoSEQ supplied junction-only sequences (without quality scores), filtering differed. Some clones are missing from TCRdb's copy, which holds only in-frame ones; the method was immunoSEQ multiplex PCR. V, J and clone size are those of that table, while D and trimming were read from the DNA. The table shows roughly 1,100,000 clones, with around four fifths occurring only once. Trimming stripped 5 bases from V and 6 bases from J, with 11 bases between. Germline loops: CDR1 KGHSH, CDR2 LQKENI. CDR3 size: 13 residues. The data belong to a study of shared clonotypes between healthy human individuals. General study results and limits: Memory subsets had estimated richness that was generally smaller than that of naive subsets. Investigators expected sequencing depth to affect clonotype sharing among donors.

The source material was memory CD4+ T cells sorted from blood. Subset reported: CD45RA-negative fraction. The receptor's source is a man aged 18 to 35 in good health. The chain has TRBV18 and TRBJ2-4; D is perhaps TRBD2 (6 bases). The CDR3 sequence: CASSERAVNIQYF. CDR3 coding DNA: TGTGCCAGCTCAGAGCGGGCGGTAAACATTCAGTACTTC.